These 15 T cell receptor beta chains share one sample of origin, sequenced in a study of blood T cells in healthy people across ages. Sample-barcoded 5' priming and a J-beta primer mix drove a second PCR of roughly 6 to 12 cycles. TCRdb re-called the 5' RACE reads through MiXCR, storing one row per CDR3 protein. The table includes 700,000 to 1,000,000 distinct CDR3 sequences, about 42% detected once. Sample: blood. The receptors here all came from a man aged 55 to 70 in good health.

The V and J genes are TRBV20-1 and TRBJ2-3; 11 bases are shared with TRBD2. This CDR3 spans 15 amino acids. CDR1 DFQATT and CDR2 SNEGSKA come from the germline V gene (reference sequence). The V segment lost 3 bases and the J segment 3 bases; nucleotides outside the gene matches: 5. The CDR3 is CSASKRTSGTDTQYF. DNA of the CDR3: TGCAGTGCTAGCAAACGGACTAGCGGGACAGATACGCAGTATTTT.

The rearrangement links TRBV7-6 to TRBJ2-7; no definite D call. Germline loops: CDR1 SGHVS, CDR2 FNYEAQ. The CDR3 spans 14 residues. Between the trimmed V and J ends, which lost 1 base and 5 bases, there was a span of 12 bases. Here the CDR3 reads CASSLGAVVHEQYF. For the CDR3, the DNA is TGTGCCAGCAGCTTAGGTGCTGTGGTGCACGAGCAGTACTTC. Full variable domain (rest looked up from reference TRBV7-6 and TRBJ2-7): GAGVSQSPRYKVTKRGQDVALRCDPISGHVSLYWYRQALGQGPEFLTYFNYEAQQDKSGLPNDRFSAERPEGSISTLTIQRTEQRDSAMYRCASSLGAVVHEQYFGPGTRLTVT.

Remarks on this clonotype: This may come from a read error, since a much larger clone is one base off. The chain combines TRBV29-1 with TRBJ2-1, with 11 bases aligning to TRBD2. This CDR3 contains 16 residues. The V gene end was trimmed by 6 bases and the J gene end by 7 bases; junction bases not matched to a gene: 14. CDR1 and CDR2 (germline): SQVTM, ANQGSEA. The CDR3 here is CSVPVGGSGGANEQFF. In nucleotides, the CDR3 is TGCAGCGTGCCCGTGGGGGGTAGCGGGGGGGCAAATGAGCAGTTCTTC.

A few counts support this clonotype. The chain recombines TRBV29-1 with TRBJ2-1; 7 positions agree with TRBD2. With 0 bases clipped from V and 1 base from J, the junction kept 3 bases outside the gene matches. The germline CDR1 and CDR2 sequences are SQVTM and ANQGSEA. The CDR3 spans 15 residues. The CDR3 DNA is TGCAGCGTTGAAGAGGGGGGGTGGTCCTACAATGAGCAGTTCTTC. Translated, it gives CSVEEGGWSYNEQFF.

As to this clonotype: Its ends do not fully match the called genes, so a read error is possible. J is TRBJ2-3 and V is TRBV6-5, with D possibly being TRBD2 (6 bases). CDR3 length: 19 residues. CDR1 and CDR2 (germline): MNHEY, SVGAGI. CDR3: CARSYSPLGPGTSTDTQYF. CDR3 in DNA: TGTGCCCGCAGTTACTCCCCCTTGGGGCCGGGGACTAGCACAGATACGCAGTATTTT.

The chain joins TRBV6-6 to TRBJ1-1, with TRBD1 as a possible D gene (6 bases). Trimming removed 6 bases from V and 8 bases from J, with 10 bases in between. The CDR3 contains 11 residues. Germline CDR1 reads MNHNY; CDR2 reads SVGAGI (reference sequence). CDR3 protein: CASSRDREAFF. CDR3 DNA sequence: TGTGCCAGCAGCCGCGACAGGGAAGCTTTCTTT.

V and J are TRBV7-2 and TRBJ2-1; the D is unclear. V lost 2 bases, J lost 8 bases, and 25 bases lay in between. Germline V gene sequence: CDR1 SGHTA, CDR2 FQGNSA. The CDR3 has 18 amino acids. This CDR3 is CASSLMAAPVAFGDEQFF. The CDR3 DNA is TGTGCCAGCAGCTTAATGGCAGCCCCCGTAGCCTTTGGCGATGAGCAGTTCTTC.

Regarding this clonotype: Germline and junction disagree at one end, which may indicate a read error. V is TRBV18 and J is TRBJ2-5; perhaps D is TRBD1 or TRBD2 (5 bases each). From germline, CDR1 is KGHSH and CDR2 LQKENI. The CDR3 consists of 17 residues. The CDR3 DNA is TGTACCAGCTCACCACCCTTCCCGGGACCAGACCAAGAGACTCAGTACTTC. Residues: CTSSPPFPGPDQETQYF.

This clonotype appeared a few times. V usage is TRBV20-1 and J usage is TRBJ2-5; 7 bases fit TRBD1. The J call may be faulty, since TRBJ2-7 better matches the DNA end. The CDR3 is 14 residues long. Germline lookup yields CDR1 DFQATT and CDR2 SNEGSKA (reference sequence). The CDR3 is CSARPGQLYYEQYF. CDR3 bases: TGCAGTGCTAGACCGGGACAGTTATACTACGAGCAGTACTTC.

This clonotype occurred many times. The chain uses TRBV5-1 and TRBJ2-1; no definite D call. Germline loops: CDR1 SGHRS, CDR2 YFSETQ. The CDR3 has 14 residues. Trimming removed 0 bases at V and 10 bases at J, with 14 bases between. DNA of the CDR3: TGCGCCAGCAGCTTGGAAGTCTTCCCCCCCGAGCAGTTCTTC. Encoded protein: CASSLEVFPPEQFF.

This clonotype was seen only a few times. This chain connects TRBV27 to TRBJ2-3; perhaps TRBD2 as D (7 bases). The CDR3 covers 18 residues. Germline V CDR1 and CDR2: MNHEY, SMNVEV (reference sequence). With 5 bases removed from V and 0 bases from J, the gap between germline ends came to 21 bases. The CDR3, as DNA: TGTGCCAGCAGTCCTGGTGGCGGGGGCCCTCATAGCACAGATACGCAGTATTTT. Translated, it gives CASSPGGGGPHSTDTQYF.

The V call is TRBV9, the J call TRBJ2-7; tentatively, D is TRBD2 (6 bases). Looked up from germline, CDR1 is SGDLS and CDR2 is YYNGEE. The V end was cut by 3 bases, the J end by 2 bases, with 21 bases between. The CDR3 sequence is 17 residues long. For the CDR3, the DNA is TGTGCCAGCAGCGCAGGAGGGAAGGGATCGGGCCCCTACGAGCAGTACTTC. This codes for CASSAGGKGSGPYEQYF.

The rearrangement links TRBV9 to TRBJ1-2, with D unclear. V dropped 2 bases and J dropped 8 bases, with 10 bases sitting between them. Germline V gene lookup returns CDR1 SGDLS and CDR2 YYNGEE. This CDR3 spans 12 amino acids. CDR3 loop: CASSVPGSGYTF. In DNA form, the CDR3 reads TGTGCCAGCAGCGTCCCGGGGAGCGGCTACACCTTC.

The chain carries TRBV20-1 and TRBJ2-5; 7 nucleotides align to TRBD2. From germline, CDR1 is DFQATT and CDR2 SNEGSKA (reference sequence). The CDR3 covers 12 residues. V lost 6 bases to trimming and J lost 5 bases; unmatched junction nucleotides: 6. CDR3 residues: CSAATSMETQYF. The CDR3, as DNA: TGCAGTGCCGCGACTAGCATGGAGACCCAGTACTTC.

The gene calls are TRBV19 and TRBJ2-5; no clear D. The CDR3 sequence is 13 residues long. Trimming shortened V by 6 bases and J by 5 bases, and 13 bases separated the two germline ends. Germline CDR1 LNHDA, CDR2 SQIVND (reference sequence). CDR3 bases: TGTGCCAGTAGACCATCCGGGCAGGAGACCCAGTACTTC. It translates to CASRPSGQETQYF.